The entry that follows covers one T cell receptor (beta chain) sequence. The clone's antigen remains unknown. One base away there is no much larger clone; base qualities are not given. The data belong to a study of blood T cell repertoires in COVID-19 (TCRdb year 2020). Background on the whole study: Samples covering the acute and convalescent phases of COVID-19 were provided by collaborators in the United States, Italy and Spain. The dataset comprised deeply sampled blood TCRbeta repertoires from subjects exposed to, actively infected with, or recovered from COVID-19. The repertoires were released in a freely available public database meant as a resource for research on the immune response to SARS-CoV-2. Nearly every sample came with metadata listing a de-identified subject ID, COVID-19 status, age in years and sex. Samples were obtained from the ongoing ImmuneRACE study (first 160 participants) and from 1,254 subjects provided by 6 global collaborators. Where available, HLA class I and class II types were obtained from metadata supplied by the sample provider rather than from assay-based typing. The material from the prospective study consisted of cDNA or gDNA derived from T cells, B-cell-depleted T cells, or PBMCs. Points the paper makes about the study in general: How much clinical and demographic metadata was included differed by source and by participant, and the metadata was provided uncurated.

The CDR3 covers 14 residues, taking in both the cysteine and the phenylalanine. The CDR3 DNA has 42 bases and is translated from base 1. The germline V gene specifies SGHAT as CDR1 and FQNNGV as CDR2. V loses 4 bases, J loses 3 bases, and the germline ends lie 13 bases apart. TCRbeta CDR3 regions were amplified from genomic DNA by means of the immunoSEQ Assay, a bias-controlled multiplex PCR. Per the original workflow: Nucleated cell counts per sample were estimated from amplification of reference gene primers within the assay. To quantify the absolute abundance of each unique TCRbeta CDR3 rearrangement, sequence reads were collapsed and filtered. Productive Simpson clonality was computed per sample as the square root of Simpson's diversity index over productive rearrangements. Here the immuneACCESS table is served through TCRdb, limited to in-frame sequences with V and J called. Missing clones are a known gap in these copies; in checked studies unresolved V genes cover under half, and the rest lacks a known reason. V, J and clone size were drawn from that table, and D and trimming were deduced from the DNA. This sample has 200,000 to 250,000 clones in its table, and roughly 80% of those were observed once. Around 2.7% of the sample goes to the ten largest clones.

A second Seattle source provided samples from volunteer blood donors who had recovered from COVID-19. Collaborating institutions collected whole blood in K2EDTA tubes following their own protocols. For TCRbeta analysis, collaborator samples were shipped as frozen whole blood, as isolated PBMCs, or as DNA extracted from either sample type. The sample taken for sequencing was peripheral blood. The sequence came from a woman younger than 45 who had recovered from COVID-19. The sequence is built from TRBV11-2 and TRBJ2-7, and TRBD1 may be the D gene, going by 5 matching bases. The DNA sequence is given as TGTGCCAGCAGCTCCCGACAGCAGATCTACGAGCAGTACTTC. Translation gives CASSSRQQIYEQYF.